This T cell receptor (beta chain) derives from a study of CD8 T cells in Susac syndrome. Study summary: At the time their blood was drawn, patients with Susac syndrome were either therapy-naive, on corticosteroids (with some of them also receiving intravenous immunoglobulin), or on intravenous immunoglobulin alone.

Germline V gene lookup returns CDR1 KGHSH and CDR2 LQKENI. The CDR3 has 15 residues. V shed 1 base and J shed 1 base, with 10 bases lying between them. RNA was extracted with the RNeasy kit, and a quantity of about 0.45 to 1 ug was reverse transcribed using random hexamers. immunoSEQ multiplex PCR amplified TCR beta CDR3 across 54 Vbeta, 13 Jbeta. TCRdb passed the immunoSEQ multiplex PCR reads through MiXCR, listing each CDR3 protein once. The profile covers around 180,000 distinct CDR3 sequences, with approximately 94% appearing a single time and roughly 0.12% taken by the ten largest. The T cells that were sequenced for TCR beta were CD8+ and CD4+ cells from blood.

The specimen was CD4+ T cells from PBMCs. This TCR was recovered from a human donor with Susac syndrome. This chain links TRBV18 with TRBJ1-1; a weak D match, TRBD1 (5 bases). The CDR3 nucleotides read TGTGCCAGCTCACCACGCCGGGACCCGAACACTGAAGCTTTCTTT. Protein product: CASSPRRDPNTEAFF.